This T cell receptor beta chain comes out of a study of T cell repertoires in cytomegalovirus infection. The study's findings and limits: In two of eight donors, the top clonotype was HLA-C-restricted CMV-specific.

This clonotype was recorded a few times. Its specificity is not known. TCRdb recomputed calls from the reads with MiXCR, one row per CDR3 protein. Of around 630,000 distinct CDR3 sequences listed, 24% are singletons. Sequencing used CD8+ T cells from PBMCs. The source of this sequence is a human donor in good health (CMV status not recorded). Some clones in this sample may be carry-over from other donors' samples.

CDR3 sequence: CASRDTSSYNEQFF. In nucleotides, the CDR3 is TGTGCCAGCAGAGACACGAGCTCCTACAATGAGCAGTTCTTC. The J gene is TRBJ2-1, the V gene TRBV27; D not resolved. The germline gives CDR1 MNHEY, CDR2 SMNVEV (reference sequence). This CDR3 contains 14 residues. With 6 bases removed from V and 0 bases from J, the gap between germline ends came to 9 bases.